The 21 T cell receptor beta chains reported below all come from one sample, sequenced in a study of T cell changes during pregnancy in multiple sclerosis. Sequencing used immunoSEQ multiplex PCR; TCRdb keeps in-frame clones, though not all of them. The data hold 90,000 or so clones, with 90% to 95% observed a single time. Sequences were derived from peripheral blood, sampled after pregnancy. These receptors came from a female donor in good health, enrolled as a control in a pregnancy study.

This chain joins TRBV5-1 and TRBJ2-2, with D maybe TRBD2 (6 bases). Trimming took 4 bases from V and 2 from J, leaving 12 bases between them. Germline V gives CDR1 SGHRS, CDR2 YFSETQ. The CDR3 sequence is 15 residues long. Written as DNA, the CDR3 is TGCGCCAGCAGCCCGGGACTTGAAAACACCGGGGAGCTGTTTTTT. It codes for CASSPGLENTGELFF.

V usage is TRBV5-1 and J usage is TRBJ1-2; tentatively, D is TRBD1 (6 bases). V was cut by 4 bases and J by 8 bases, with 18 bases left in between. This CDR3 is built from 14 residues. Germline assignment: CDR1 SGHRS and CDR2 YFSETQ. The CDR3 region is CASSAWDPGEGYTF. Here the CDR3 DNA reads TGCGCCAGCAGCGCATGGGATCCAGGGGAGGGCTACACCTTC.

The J gene is TRBJ2-5, the V gene TRBV11-1, with D hard to call. The CDR3 has 12 amino acids. V lost 1 base, J lost 4 bases, and 4 bases lay in between. Germline V CDR1 and CDR2: SGHAT, FQDESV (reference sequence). The CDR3: CASSLGVETQYF. DNA of the CDR3: TGTGCCAGCAGCTTAGGAGTAGAGACCCAGTACTTC.

This clone was observed a single time. The chain links TRBV2 to TRBJ2-7; TRBD2 agrees at 8 bases. V trimming: 2 bases; J trimming: 1 base; junction bases outside the gene matches: 7. The CDR3 spans 16 residues. Germline V gives CDR1 SNHLY, CDR2 FYNNEI. The CDR3 protein is CASSEWTAGVSYEQYF. The CDR3 DNA is TGTGCCAGCAGTGAATGGACAGCGGGAGTATCCTACGAGCAGTACTTC.

J is TRBJ2-3 and V is TRBV5-1; tentatively, D is TRBD1 (5 bases). Trimming pared 1 base from V and 0 bases from J, leaving 9 bases between. From germline, CDR1 is SGHRS and CDR2 YFSETQ. The CDR3 runs to 15 residues. The DNA of the CDR3 is TGCGCCAGCAGCTTGTTAGGGGTCAGCACAGATACGCAGTATTTT. Protein product: CASSLLGVSTDTQYF.

With regard to this clone: Within the sample, other DNA sequences also encode this same CDR3. The chain couples TRBV5-4 to TRBJ2-7; a weak D match, TRBD2 (5 bases). This CDR3 has 15 amino acids. Trimming removed 1 base from V and 0 bases from J, with 11 bases in between. Germline V gene lookup returns CDR1 SGHNT and CDR2 YYREEE (reference sequence). The CDR3 here is CASSLSPGSSYEQYF. As DNA, the CDR3 is TGTGCCAGCAGCTTGTCCCCGGGATCCTCCTACGAGCAGTACTTC.

CDR3 region: CASSPGQGRGYNEQFF. The DNA of the CDR3 is TGTGCCAGCAGTCCGGGACAGGGGAGGGGGTACAATGAGCAGTTCTTC. J is TRBJ2-1 and V is TRBV28, with 10 bases matching TRBD1. The length of the CDR3 is 16 residues. J gave up 4 bases and V 5 bases, and 8 bases lay outside the gene matches. CDR1 MDHEN and CDR2 SYDVKM come from the germline V gene.

The chain is built from TRBV10-3 and TRBJ1-2, with TRBD1 as a possible D gene (6 bases). The CDR3 is 15 residues long. Germline V gives CDR1 ENHRY, CDR2 SYGVKD. V lost 4 bases and J lost 0, with 12 bases in between. CDR3 DNA: TGTGCCATCAGTGGATTGACAGGAACTAACTATGGCTACACCTTC. It yields the protein CAISGLTGTNYGYTF.

The chain couples TRBV7-9 to TRBJ2-5; D might be TRBD2 (6 bases). The CDR3 loop spans 14 amino acids. Per germline, CDR1 SEHNR and CDR2 FQNEAQ (reference sequence). Trimming left V 2 bases short and J 5 bases short, with 12 bases between. CDR3: CASSLIGGWETQYF. As DNA, the CDR3 is TGTGCCAGCAGCTTAATCGGGGGTTGGGAGACCCAGTACTTC.

V usage is TRBV28 and J usage is TRBJ1-4; D perhaps matches TRBD1 (6 bases). This CDR3 contains 10 residues. V was trimmed by 8 bases and J by 8 bases, leaving 6 bases between them. Germline-derived CDR1 and CDR2 are MDHEN and SYDVKM. The CDR3 loop reads CASGGEKLFF. Here the CDR3 DNA reads TGTGCCAGCGGGGGCGAAAAACTGTTTTTT.

The chain employs TRBV7-6 and TRBJ2-1; 10 nucleotides line up with TRBD2. V lost 3 bases, J lost 0 bases, and 11 bases stayed unmatched. The CDR3 extends over 19 amino acids. From germline, CDR1 is SGHVS and CDR2 FNYEAQ. CDR3: CASSFMDSGGMSSYNEQFF. The CDR3, as DNA: TGTGCCAGCAGCTTCATGGATAGCGGGGGGATGAGCTCCTACAATGAGCAGTTCTTC.

This clone came up a few times. CDR3 amino acids: CAWSVTRNTEAFF. In DNA, the CDR3 is TGTGCCTGGAGTGTAACGAGGAACACTGAAGCTTTCTTT. The chain couples TRBV30 to TRBJ1-1; D unclear. Between the trimmed V and J ends, which lost 0 bases and 1 base, there was a span of 6 bases. There are 13 residues in the CDR3. Looked up from germline, CDR1 is GTSNPN and CDR2 is SVGIG (reference sequence).

The chain couples TRBV4-2 to TRBJ2-3; 10 nucleotides match TRBD2. Germline V gene data show CDR1 as LGHNA and CDR2 as YNFKEQ. The CDR3 totals 17 residues. The V and J ends lost 2 bases and 3 bases, in that order; junction bases with no gene match: 8. CDR3 coding DNA: TGTGCCAGCAGCCAACCCGGGGCTAGCGGGAGAACAGATACGCAGTATTTT. Translating it yields CASSQPGASGRTDTQYF.

The rearrangement links TRBV11-3 to TRBJ2-1; TRBD2 matches 7 bases. V shed 0 bases, J shed 0 bases, and the junction held 2 bases outside the gene matches. The CDR3 is made up of 16 amino acids. Looked up from germline, CDR1 is SGHNT and CDR2 is YENEEA. Here the CDR3 DNA reads TGTGCCAGCAGCTTAGACGGCGGGAGCTCCTACAATGAGCAGTTCTTC. Translating it yields CASSLDGGSSYNEQFF.

V usage is TRBV2 and J usage is TRBJ2-2; D is uncertain. CDR3 length: 14 amino acids. The V end lost 2 bases, the J end lost 1 base, and 5 bases lay between the germline ends. CDR1 is SNHLY and CDR2 is FYNNEI in the germline V gene. The CDR3 spells CASSELRNTGELFF. In DNA form, the CDR3 reads TGTGCCAGCAGTGAACTACGGAACACCGGGGAGCTGTTTTTT.

The rearrangement links TRBV5-4 to TRBJ1-2, with 11 bases identical to TRBD1. The CDR3 runs to 16 residues. V gave up 4 bases and J gave up 7 bases; unmatched junction bases: 12. Germline values: CDR1 SGHNT, CDR2 YYREEE (reference sequence). The CDR3 reads CASSVAPGQGVAGYTF. As DNA, the CDR3 is TGTGCCAGCAGCGTGGCCCCGGGACAGGGGGTCGCTGGCTACACCTTC.

This clone was seen just once. The chain employs TRBV29-1 and TRBJ2-1; 10 bases align to TRBD2. This CDR3 contains 12 residues. V lost 5 bases, J lost 9 bases, and 4 bases stayed unmatched. Germline loops: CDR1 SQVTM, CDR2 ANQGSEA. The CDR3 is CSVLAGVVEQFF. The CDR3 nucleotides read TGCAGCGTTCTAGCGGGAGTGGTTGAGCAGTTCTTC.

This clone was seen a single time. The V gene is TRBV30, the J gene TRBJ1-2, with D perhaps TRBD1 (5 bases). The CDR3 runs 15 residues. Germline-derived CDR1 and CDR2 are GTSNPN and SVGIG (reference sequence). V was pared by 0 bases and J by 2 bases, with 13 bases between. In DNA form, the CDR3 reads TGTGCCTGGAGTGTAGGCCAGGGCCTAAACTATGGCTACACCTTC. Encoded protein: CAWSVGQGLNYGYTF.

This clone occurred once. Written as DNA, the CDR3 is TGTGCCAGCAGCCCCGGGACTAGCGTTCGTTTCTTC. It specifies CASSPGTSVRFF. The J gene is TRBJ2-1, the V gene TRBV11-2; 10 positions agree with TRBD2. Germline CDR1 reads SGHAT; CDR2 reads FQNNGV. CDR3 length: 12 amino acids. J was trimmed by 16 bases and V by 5 bases; bases with no gene match: 8.

This clone occurred a few times. The chain joins TRBV29-1 to TRBJ1-1, with 7 nucleotides matching TRBD1. V lost 5 bases, J lost 3 bases, and 0 bases stayed unmatched. The V gene's germline CDR1 is SQVTM and CDR2 ANQGSEA. The CDR3 loop spans 11 amino acids. The chain's CDR3 is CSVQGDTEAFF. The CDR3 nucleotides are TGCAGCGTTCAGGGGGACACTGAAGCTTTCTTT.

This clone was recorded only once. The chain couples TRBV19 to TRBJ1-4, with D possibly matching TRBD1 (6 bases). V was pared by 3 bases and J by 5 bases, with 10 bases between. This CDR3 contains 14 residues. The germline gives CDR1 LNHDA, CDR2 SQIVND (reference sequence). CDR3 in amino acids: CASSIRGLNEKLFF. CDR3 DNA sequence: TGTGCCAGTAGTATTAGGGGGTTGAATGAAAAACTGTTTTTT.